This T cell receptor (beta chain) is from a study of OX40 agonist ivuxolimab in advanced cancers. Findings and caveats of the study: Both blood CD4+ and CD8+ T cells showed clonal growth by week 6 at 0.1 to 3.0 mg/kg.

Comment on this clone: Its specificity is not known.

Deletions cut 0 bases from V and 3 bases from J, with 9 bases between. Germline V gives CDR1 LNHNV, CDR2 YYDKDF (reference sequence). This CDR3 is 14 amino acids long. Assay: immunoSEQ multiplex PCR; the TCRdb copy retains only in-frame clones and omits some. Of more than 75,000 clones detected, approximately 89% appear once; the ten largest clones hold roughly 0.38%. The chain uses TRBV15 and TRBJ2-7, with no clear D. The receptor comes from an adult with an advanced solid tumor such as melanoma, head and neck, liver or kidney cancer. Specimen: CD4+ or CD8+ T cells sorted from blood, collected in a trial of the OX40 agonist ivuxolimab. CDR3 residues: CATSREQVYYEQYF. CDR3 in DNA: TGTGCCACCAGCAGAGAGCAGGTTTACTACGAGCAGTACTTC.